These 17 T cell receptor beta chains came from one sample sequenced in a study of vaccination effects on CD4 cells after COVID-19 (dated 2022 in TCRdb). The antigens of these receptors remain unknown. Library preparation was by the immunoSEQ multiplex PCR assay. TCRdb took over this immuneACCESS table, retaining in-frame rearrangements with V and J assigned. Such tables are incomplete; in checked studies, under half of the missing clones stem from an unresolved V gene, and the remainder is unexplained. This sample holds approximately 54,000 clones; around 75% were observed only once. The ten biggest clones cover 2% to 2.5% of the sample. In the ViraFEST assay, PBMC were stimulated with viral peptide pools, and TCR sequencing was then used to find antigen-specific CD4+ T cell clonotypes based on their expansion. After about 9 days of culture, CD4+ T cells were isolated with the EasySep CD4+ T cell isolation kit.

The sample here was CD4+ T cells from PBMCs cultured with HCoV-229E spike peptides, taken before COVID-19 vaccination. The label giving this sample's cell subset or site can be read as: HCoV-229E spike overlapping peptide pool stimulation. These receptors all stem from a human donor who received a COVID-19 vaccine.

V gene TRBV4-1 combines with J gene TRBJ2-3; 11 bases line up with TRBD2. This CDR3 spans 17 amino acids. The V segment lost 1 base and the J segment 5 bases; nucleotides outside the gene matches: 8. Germline V gene sequence: CDR1 MGHRA, CDR2 YSYEKL. CDR3 DNA: TGCGCCAGCAGCCAAGTTTTAGCGGGGGGGCCTAGAGATACGCAGTATTTT. Translated, it gives CASSQVLAGGPRDTQYF.

This chain joins TRBV5-1 and TRBJ2-6; no clear D gene. V lost 7 bases and J 1 base, leaving 6 bases between the germline ends. Per germline, CDR1 SGHRS and CDR2 YFSETQ. CDR3 length: 13 residues. DNA of the CDR3: TGCGCCAGCGCCTTTTCTGGGGCCAACGTCCTGACTTTC. Translation: CASAFSGANVLTF.

The chain uses TRBV2 and TRBJ2-7; D may correspond to TRBD1 or TRBD2 (5 bases each). Germline V gene sequence: CDR1 SNHLY, CDR2 FYNNEI. V shed 2 bases and J shed 9 bases, with 20 bases lying between them. The CDR3 is 15 residues long. The CDR3 loop reads CASSEWDLGLSWQYV. The CDR3 region has the DNA TGTGCCAGCAGTGAATGGGACCTTGGGCTGAGCTGGCAGTACGTC.

This sequence joins TRBV9 and TRBJ2-5; 9 positions agree with TRBD2. This CDR3 has 18 amino acids. Trimming removed 0 bases from V and 0 bases from J; junction bases left unmatched: 9. CDR1 is SGDLS, CDR2 YYNGEE, per germline. The DNA for the CDR3 is TGTGCCAGCAGCGTAGGGTTAGCGGGGGCACCCTACCAAGAGACCCAGTACTTC. Translation gives CASSVGLAGAPYQETQYF.

V is TRBV24-1 and J is TRBJ2-3, with D unclear. V dropped 9 bases and J dropped 2 bases, with 11 bases sitting between them. CDR1 is KGHDR and CDR2 is SFDVKD in the germline V gene. This CDR3 is 13 amino acids long. CDR3 loop: CATGQPFTDTQYF. The CDR3, as DNA: TGTGCCACCGGGCAGCCGTTCACAGATACGCAGTATTTT.

This chain links TRBV19 with TRBJ2-5, with D tentatively TRBD1 (5 bases). CDR3 length: 14 amino acids. Trimming took off 5 bases at V and 1 base at J, with 11 bases between the two ends. Germline lookup yields CDR1 LNHDA and CDR2 SQIVND (reference sequence). CDR3 nucleotide sequence: TGTGCCAGTAGTGTACAGGCAAGCCAAGAGACCCAGTACTTC. Translating gives CASSVQASQETQYF.

The J gene is TRBJ2-2, the V gene TRBV14; D call uncertain. In germline, CDR1 is SGHDN, CDR2 FVKESK. Trimming pared 1 base from V and 7 bases from J, leaving 4 bases between. There are 12 residues in the CDR3. The CDR3 DNA reads TGTGCCAGCAGCCAAGTGAACGGGGAGCTGTTTTTT. Translating gives CASSQVNGELFF.

This clone was counted only a few times. No DNA is shown, since the ends of the CDR3 on it are uncertain; the CDR3 is the one TCRdb lists. The chain employs TRBV2 and TRBJ1-1; the D call TRBD1 from the table was never checked on the DNA. Germline CDR1 reads SNHLY; CDR2 reads FYNNEI. The CDR3 contains 14 residues when both ends are counted. CDR3 sequence reads: CASRFGQGETEAFF.

This clone was found a few times. The chain uses TRBV19 and TRBJ2-3; TRBD2 matches 7 bases. The CDR3 runs to 15 residues. The V segment lost 4 bases and the J segment 0 bases; nucleotides outside the gene matches: 4. Germline CDR1 reads LNHDA; CDR2 reads SQIVND (reference sequence). CDR3 residues: CASSTGLVSTDTQYF. The CDR3 region has the DNA TGTGCCAGTAGTACTGGACTAGTGAGCACAGATACGCAGTATTTT. Full variable domain (outside the CDR3, taken from reference TRBV19 and TRBJ2-3): DGGITQSPKYLFRKEGQNVTLSCEQNLNHDAMYWYRQDPGQGLRLIYYSQIVNDFQKGDIAEGYSVSREKKESFPLTVTSAQKNPTAFYLCASSTGLVSTDTQYFGPGTRLTVL.

V and J are TRBV18 and TRBJ1-1; TRBD1 is a possible D gene (6 bases). Germline V gene sequence: CDR1 KGHSH, CDR2 LQKENI. V shed 4 bases and J shed 7 bases, with 13 bases lying between them. The CDR3 spans 13 residues. As DNA, the CDR3 is TGTGCCAGCTCACAAGGACAGAGCTTTGAAGCTTTCTTT. This gives the protein CASSQGQSFEAFF.

The chain links TRBV5-1 to TRBJ2-3; the match to TRBD1 covers 7 bases. In germline, CDR1 is SGHRS, CDR2 YFSETQ. CDR3 size: 14 residues. Trimming cost V 5 bases and J 4 bases; bases outside gene matches: 7. The CDR3 is CASRWGTGADTQYF. The CDR3 bases are TGCGCCAGCAGATGGGGAACAGGGGCAGATACGCAGTATTTT.

The chain carries TRBV28 and TRBJ1-1, with D possibly matching TRBD1 (5 bases). The CDR3 is made up of 14 amino acids. CDR1 is MDHEN, CDR2 SYDVKM, per germline. The ends were cut back, 5 bases at V and 3 bases at J, with 13 bases in the middle. The CDR3 sequence is CASSRAQVYTEAFF. CDR3 coding DNA: TGTGCCAGCAGTAGGGCACAGGTCTACACTGAAGCTTTCTTT.

V usage is TRBV9 and J usage is TRBJ2-1; D may be TRBD1 or TRBD2 (5 bases each). CDR3 length equals 15 residues. Germline V gene lookup returns CDR1 SGDLS and CDR2 YYNGEE. Trimming removed 6 bases at V and 4 bases at J, with 17 bases between. CDR3 DNA: TGTGCCAGCAACGAAAACTCCGGGGCATACAATGAGCAGTTCTTC. Its translation: CASNENSGAYNEQFF.

The chain carries TRBV5-6 and TRBJ2-5; a weak D match, TRBD2 (6 bases). Germline CDR1 reads SGHDT; CDR2 reads YYEEEE. CDR3 length: 14 amino acids. Trimming removed 1 base at V and 4 bases at J, with 11 bases between. CDR3 nucleotide sequence: TGTGCCAGCAGCTTGTTGCAGGGAGGAGAGACCCAGTACTTC. Amino acids: CASSLLQGGETQYF.

The V and J genes are TRBV9 and TRBJ1-6; D gene uncertain. This CDR3 has 16 amino acids. V gave up 3 bases and J gave up 8 bases, with 18 bases separating them. Germline CDR1 reads SGDLS; CDR2 reads YYNGEE. The CDR3 nucleotides read TGTGCCAGCAGCGCGGGTGACTCTCAGTTATATTCACCCCTCCACTTT. Encoded protein: CASSAGDSQLYSPLHF.

The chain is built from TRBV19 and TRBJ1-4, with D possibly matching TRBD1 (5 bases). CDR1 and CDR2 (germline): LNHDA, SQIVND (reference sequence). Trimming stripped 2 bases from V and 8 bases from J, with 9 bases between. This CDR3 is built from 13 residues. CDR3 nucleotides: TGTGCCAGTAGTATACGAGGGGACGAAAAACTGTTTTTT. Translation: CASSIRGDEKLFF.

This chain links TRBV25-1 with TRBJ1-2; no reliable D call. Germline lookup yields CDR1 MGHDK and CDR2 SYGVNS. The CDR3 covers 12 residues. V was cut by 5 bases and J by 0 bases, with 4 bases left in between. CDR3 DNA: TGTGCCAGCAGTCTTTCTAACTATGGCTACACCTTC. Encoded protein: CASSLSNYGYTF.